The 11 T cell receptor beta chains below all came from one sample that was sequenced in a study of beta chain features in type 1 diabetes. All of the isolated RNA was reverse transcribed, so expressed TCRB transcripts were sequenced. The assay was immunoSEQ multiplex PCR, and TCRdb's table has in-frame clones only and misses some. The repertoire holds 600,000 to 700,000 clones, with 9.5% to 15% as singletons. Study conclusions and caveats: For Type 1 diabetes patients, all four CD4+ subsets carried TCRB CDR3s that were moderately but significantly shorter.

Antigens for these TCRs are unknown. Sequenced: naive CD4+ T cells from blood. These TCRs come from a young man with type 1 diabetes.

CDR3 DNA sequence: TGTGCCAGCAGCTTAGAGAGCGTGAGAGGCTACACCTTC. This sequence encodes CASSLESVRGYTF. This sequence joins TRBV7-9 and TRBJ1-2; D is uncertain. The germline V gene has CDR1 SEHNR and CDR2 FQNEAQ (reference sequence). Trimming shortened V by 1 base and J by 8 bases, and 11 bases separated the two germline ends. The CDR3 consists of 13 residues. The variable domain in full, completed from reference TRBV7-9 and TRBJ1-2, reads DTGVSQNPRHKITKRGQNVTFRCDPISEHNRLYWYRQTLGQGPEFLTYFQNEAQLEKSRLLSDRFSAERPKGSFSTLEIQRTEQGDSAMYLCASSLESVRGYTFGSGTRLTVV.

About this clone: This CDR3 is also generated by other DNA sequences in the sample. The chain couples TRBV5-1 to TRBJ2-1; D remains ambiguous. Trimming removed 0 bases from V and 9 bases from J, with 4 bases in between. Germline V CDR1 and CDR2: SGHRS, YFSETQ. This CDR3 region has 11 residues. This chain's CDR3 is CASSLGSEQFF. The DNA for the CDR3 is TGCGCCAGCAGCTTGGGAAGTGAGCAGTTCTTC.

This rearrangement joins TRBV11-1 to TRBJ1-1; 9 bases line up with TRBD1. The CDR3 length is 16 residues. In germline, CDR1 is SGHAT, CDR2 FQDESV (reference sequence). Trimming at V came to 3 bases and at J to 2 bases, leaving 7 bases not matched to a gene. The CDR3 DNA follows: TGTGCCAGCAGCTTTGGAACAGGGGGCCGCAACACTGAAGCTTTCTTT. Translation: CASSFGTGGRNTEAFF.

In this sample, this clone turned up a few times. This rearrangement joins TRBV11-2 to TRBJ2-3; maybe TRBD1 (6 bases). The ends were cut back, 8 bases at V and 0 bases at J, with 12 bases in the middle. Germline V gene sequence: CDR1 SGHAT, CDR2 FQNNGV. The CDR3 is 14 residues long. In DNA, the CDR3 is TGTGCCAGCGGCTCAGGGACAAGCACAGATACGCAGTATTTT. Its translation: CASGSGTSTDTQYF.

This clone has just a few counts. V is TRBV11-2 and J is TRBJ1-5; maybe TRBD1 (5 bases). CDR1 and CDR2 from the germline V gene are SGHAT and FQNNGV. V was shortened by 5 bases and J by 1 base, with 6 bases between the two germline ends. The CDR3 contains 13 residues. CDR3: CASSRDSNQPQHF. The CDR3 coding sequence is TGTGCCAGCAGCCGGGACAGCAATCAGCCCCAGCATTTT.

On this clone itself: This CDR3 is also generated by other DNA sequences in the sample. This chain uses TRBV5-1 with TRBJ1-5; 8 bases agree with TRBD1. V gave up 4 bases and J gave up 6 bases; unmatched junction bases: 6. From germline, CDR1 is SGHRS and CDR2 YFSETQ. The CDR3 has 14 residues. CDR3 coding DNA: TGCGCCAGCAGCACCGGACAGGGCGGTCAGCCCCAGCATTTT. This sequence encodes CASSTGQGGQPQHF.

Only a few counts were recorded for this clone. The chain combines TRBV6-5 with TRBJ2-7; tentative D call: TRBD1 (5 bases). With 6 bases removed from V and 4 bases from J, the gap between germline ends came to 13 bases. This CDR3 spans 13 amino acids. Germline CDR1 reads MNHEY; CDR2 reads SVGAGI. CDR3 loop: CASSRQNSYEQYF. For the CDR3, the DNA is TGTGCCAGCAGCCGACAGAATTCGTACGAGCAGTACTTC.

The V gene is TRBV7-2, the J gene TRBJ2-6; tentative D call: TRBD2 (6 bases). Trimming pared 7 bases from V and 0 bases from J, leaving 13 bases between. This CDR3 has 16 amino acids. CDR1 is SGHTA, CDR2 FQGNSA, per germline. CDR3 DNA sequence: TGTGCCAGCAACCCCAACGGGGGCTCTGGGGCCAACGTCCTGACTTTC. It is translated as CASNPNGGSGANVLTF.

CDR3 amino acids: CASSRVPMINEKLFF. Written as DNA, the CDR3 is TGTGCCAGCAGTCGTGTCCCGATGATTAATGAAAAACTGTTTTTT. This chain uses TRBV6-5 with TRBJ1-4; D unclear. Germline CDR1 is MNHEY and CDR2 is SVGAGI. The CDR3 runs to 15 residues. V was clipped by 5 bases and J by 4 bases, with 14 bases between them.

The chain has TRBV7-2 and TRBJ2-3, with TRBD2 matching 7 bases. Per the germline V gene, CDR1 is SGHTA and CDR2 is FQGNSA. V was clipped by 4 bases and J by 5 bases; unmatched bases: 0. The CDR3 is 12 amino acids. The CDR3 sequence: CASSWGGDTQYF. CDR3 DNA: TGTGCCAGCAGCTGGGGGGGAGATACGCAGTATTTT.

On this clone: The CDR3 end shows no conserved phenylalanine or tryptophan, and so a read error is likely. The DNA is left out, because the CDR3 cannot be placed on it with certainty; the CDR3 is given as TCRdb lists it. The chain couples TRBV6-6 to TRBJ1-1; TRBD1, as called in the table, went unchecked against the DNA. CDR1 is MNHNY and CDR2 is SVGAGI in the germline V gene (reference sequence). The CDR3 is 10 residues long, counting both termini. CDR3 residues: CASSEDLPQV.